One TCR beta chain is described in this entry. In the original workflow: Nucleated cell counts were estimated from reference gene primer amplification. Using immunoSEQ multiplex PCR, the repertoire was profiled, and TCRdb retains in-frame clones only, with some absent. The V and J calls and clone size come from that table; D and trimming were worked out from the DNA. The table lists under 300,000 clones, around 82% of them singletons. This entry belongs to a study of blood T cell repertoires in COVID-19. Study at large: COVID-19 samples collected from the United States, Italy and Spain covered acute and convalescent phases.

The V end lost 2 bases, the J end lost 8 bases, and 16 bases lay between the germline ends. CDR3 size: 15 residues. In germline, CDR1 is MDHEN, CDR2 SYDVKM. The V gene is TRBV28, the J gene TRBJ1-3; D gene uncertain. The TCR originated in an elderly woman with active or convalescent COVID-19. The sample taken for sequencing was peripheral blood. CDR3 sequence reads: CASSLGGPLRDTIYF. CDR3 nucleotides: TGTGCCAGCAGTTTAGGAGGCCCTTTGAGGGACACCATATATTTT.